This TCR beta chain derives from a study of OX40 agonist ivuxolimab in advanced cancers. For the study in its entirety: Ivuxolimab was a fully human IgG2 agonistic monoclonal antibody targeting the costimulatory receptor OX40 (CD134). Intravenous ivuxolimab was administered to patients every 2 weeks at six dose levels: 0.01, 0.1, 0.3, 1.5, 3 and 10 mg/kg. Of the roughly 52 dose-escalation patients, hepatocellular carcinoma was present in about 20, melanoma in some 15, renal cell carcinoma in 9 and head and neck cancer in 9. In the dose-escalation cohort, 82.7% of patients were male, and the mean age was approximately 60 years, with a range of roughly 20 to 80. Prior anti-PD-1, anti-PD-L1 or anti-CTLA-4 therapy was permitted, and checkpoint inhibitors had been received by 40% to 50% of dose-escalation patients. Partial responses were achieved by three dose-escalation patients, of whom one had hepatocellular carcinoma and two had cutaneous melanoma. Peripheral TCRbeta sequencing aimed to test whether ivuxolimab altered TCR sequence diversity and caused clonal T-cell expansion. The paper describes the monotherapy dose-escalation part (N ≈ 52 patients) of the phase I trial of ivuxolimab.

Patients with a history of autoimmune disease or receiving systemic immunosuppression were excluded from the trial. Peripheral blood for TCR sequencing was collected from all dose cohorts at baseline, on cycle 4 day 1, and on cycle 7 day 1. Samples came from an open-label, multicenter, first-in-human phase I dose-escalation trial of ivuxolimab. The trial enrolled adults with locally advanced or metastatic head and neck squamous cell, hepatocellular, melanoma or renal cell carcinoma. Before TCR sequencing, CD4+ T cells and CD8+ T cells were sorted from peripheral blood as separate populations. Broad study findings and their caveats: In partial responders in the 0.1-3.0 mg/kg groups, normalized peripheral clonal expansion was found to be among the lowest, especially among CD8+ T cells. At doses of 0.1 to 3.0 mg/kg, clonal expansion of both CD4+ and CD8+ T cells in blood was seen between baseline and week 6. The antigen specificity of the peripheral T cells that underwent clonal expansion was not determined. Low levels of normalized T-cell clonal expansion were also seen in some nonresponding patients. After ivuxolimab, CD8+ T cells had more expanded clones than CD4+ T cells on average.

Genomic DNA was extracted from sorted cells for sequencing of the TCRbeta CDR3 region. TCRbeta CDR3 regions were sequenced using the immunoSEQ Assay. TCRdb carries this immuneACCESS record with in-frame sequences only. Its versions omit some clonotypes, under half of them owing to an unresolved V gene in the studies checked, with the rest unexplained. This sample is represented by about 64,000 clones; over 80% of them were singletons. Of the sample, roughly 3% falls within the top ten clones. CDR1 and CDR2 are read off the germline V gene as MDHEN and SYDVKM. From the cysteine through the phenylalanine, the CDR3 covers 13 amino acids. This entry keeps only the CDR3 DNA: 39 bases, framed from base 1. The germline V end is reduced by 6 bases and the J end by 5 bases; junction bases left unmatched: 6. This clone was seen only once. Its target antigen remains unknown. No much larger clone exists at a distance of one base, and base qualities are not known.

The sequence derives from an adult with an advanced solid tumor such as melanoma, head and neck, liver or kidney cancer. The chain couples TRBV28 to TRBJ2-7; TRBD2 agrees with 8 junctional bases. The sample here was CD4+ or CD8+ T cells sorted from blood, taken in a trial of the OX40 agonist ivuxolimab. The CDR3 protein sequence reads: CASRDGGGDEQYF. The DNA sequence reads TGTGCCAGCAGGGACGGGGGGGGAGACGAGCAGTACTTC.